These 6 T cell receptor beta chains were all obtained from the same sample, sequenced in a study of CD4+ T cells in melanoma. Some clones are missing from TCRdb's copy, which holds only in-frame ones; the method was immunoSEQ multiplex PCR. Among roughly 4,000 clones listed, approximately 66% were seen once. The sequencing input was cells from a culture (not recorded whether cultured in vitro). Receptors were obtained from a human donor with melanoma.

This sequence joins TRBV7-2 and TRBJ1-5; weak D call: TRBD1 (5 bases). This CDR3 is built from 16 residues. The V end lost 1 base, the J end lost 3 bases, and 13 bases lay between the germline ends. CDR1 and CDR2 from the germline V gene are SGHTA and FQGNSA. The CDR3 here is CASSLVRVGLNQPQHF. The CDR3 bases are TGTGCCAGCAGCTTAGTCAGGGTCGGGCTCAATCAGCCCCAGCATTTT.

This clone turned up a few times. The V and J genes are TRBV7-3 and TRBJ1-2; weak D call: TRBD1 (5 bases). Germline V gene data show CDR1 as SGHTA and CDR2 as FQGTGA. This CDR3 spans 13 amino acids. Trimming shortened V by 5 bases and J by 4 bases, and 11 bases separated the two germline ends. Here the CDR3 reads CASSLGAAYGYTF. CDR3 bases: TGTGCCAGCAGCCTCGGGGCTGCCTATGGCTACACCTTC.

The chain links TRBV28 to TRBJ2-7, with 8 bases aligning to TRBD1. Germline V gives CDR1 MDHEN, CDR2 SYDVKM. CDR3 length: 13 amino acids. V gave up 5 bases and J gave up 4 bases; unmatched junction bases: 4. In DNA, the CDR3 is TGTGCCAGCAGTAGCGGACAGGGATACGAGCAGTACTTC. This codes for CASSSGQGYEQYF.

V and J are TRBV25-1 and TRBJ2-2; D might be TRBD2 (6 bases). The V end lost 1 base, the J end lost 6 bases, and 15 bases lay between the germline ends. Germline loops: CDR1 MGHDK, CDR2 SYGVNS. The CDR3 sequence is 16 residues long. The CDR3 sequence: CASSEWGVFESGELFF. In DNA form, the CDR3 reads TGTGCCAGCAGTGAATGGGGGGTTTTCGAATCCGGGGAGCTGTTTTTT. The full variable domain, rest sourced from reference TRBV25-1 and TRBJ2-2, is EADIYQTPRYLVIGTGKKITLECSQTMGHDKMYWYQQDPGMELHLIHYSYGVNSTEKGDLSSESTVSRIRTEHFPLTLESARPSHTSQYLCASSEWGVFESGELFFGEGSRLTVL.

This clone was seen a few times. The chain couples TRBV5-1 to TRBJ1-1, with TRBD1 as a possible D gene (5 bases). CDR3 length: 14 amino acids. Between the trimmed V and J ends, which lost 1 base and 1 base, there was a span of 8 bases. CDR1 SGHRS and CDR2 YFSETQ come from the germline V gene. This CDR3 reads CASSLNGANTEAFF. In DNA, the CDR3 is TGCGCCAGCAGCTTGAATGGGGCGAACACTGAAGCTTTCTTT.

The table lists this clone with a count of one. The rearrangement uses TRBV11-2 and TRBJ2-1; 8 bases map to TRBD1. V lost 5 bases to trimming and J lost 4 bases; unmatched junction nucleotides: 7. CDR1 and CDR2 from the germline V gene are SGHAT and FQNNGV. This CDR3 is built from 15 residues. Written as DNA, the CDR3 is TGTGCCAGCAGCGAACAGGGGGGACCATACAATGAGCAGTTCTTC. This translates into CASSEQGGPYNEQFF.